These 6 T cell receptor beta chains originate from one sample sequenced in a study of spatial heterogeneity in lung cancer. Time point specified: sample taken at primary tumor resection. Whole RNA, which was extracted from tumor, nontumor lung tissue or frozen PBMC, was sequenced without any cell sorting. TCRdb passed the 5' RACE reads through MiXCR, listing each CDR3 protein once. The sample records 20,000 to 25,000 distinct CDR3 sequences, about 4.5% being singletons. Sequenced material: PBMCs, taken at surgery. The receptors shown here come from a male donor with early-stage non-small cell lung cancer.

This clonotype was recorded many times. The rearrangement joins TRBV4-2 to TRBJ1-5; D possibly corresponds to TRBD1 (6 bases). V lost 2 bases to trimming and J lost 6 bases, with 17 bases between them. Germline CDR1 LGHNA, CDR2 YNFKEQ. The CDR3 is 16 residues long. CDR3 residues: CASSQSRQGYSQPQHF. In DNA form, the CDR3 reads TGTGCCAGCAGCCAATCGAGGCAGGGGTATAGTCAGCCCCAGCATTTT.

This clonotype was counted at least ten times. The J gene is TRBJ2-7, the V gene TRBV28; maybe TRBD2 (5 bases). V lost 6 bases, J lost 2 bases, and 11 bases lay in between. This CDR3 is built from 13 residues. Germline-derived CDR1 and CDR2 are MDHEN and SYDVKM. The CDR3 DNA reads TGTGCCAGCAGCCGCGGGTCGCCCTACGAGCAGTACTTC. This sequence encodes CASSRGSPYEQYF.

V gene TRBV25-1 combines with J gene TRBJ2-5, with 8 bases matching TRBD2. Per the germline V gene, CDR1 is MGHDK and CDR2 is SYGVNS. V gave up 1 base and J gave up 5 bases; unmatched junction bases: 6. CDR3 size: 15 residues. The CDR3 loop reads CASSEWGGLVETQYF. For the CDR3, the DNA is TGTGCCAGCAGTGAATGGGGGGGACTAGTGGAGACCCAGTACTTC.

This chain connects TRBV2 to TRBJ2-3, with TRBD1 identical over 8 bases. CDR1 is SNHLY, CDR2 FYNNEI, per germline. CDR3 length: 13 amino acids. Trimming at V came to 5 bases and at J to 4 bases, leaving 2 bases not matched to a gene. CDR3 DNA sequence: TGTGCCAGCAGTCGACAGGGGTCAGATACGCAGTATTTT. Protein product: CASSRQGSDTQYF. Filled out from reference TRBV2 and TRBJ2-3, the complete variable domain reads EPEVTQTPSHQVTQMGQEVILRCVPISNHLYFYWYRQILGQKVEFLVSFYNNEISEKSEIFDDQFSVERPDGSNFTLKIRSTKLEDSAMYFCASSRQGSDTQYFGPGTRLTVL.

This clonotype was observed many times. DNA of the CDR3: TGTGCCAGCAGCTCCCAAGAGACCCAGTACTTC. This codes for CASSSQETQYF. The chain joins TRBV7-9 to TRBJ2-5; no clear D gene. Germline V gives CDR1 SEHNR, CDR2 FQNEAQ (reference sequence). V was cut by 4 bases and J by 1 base, with 1 base left in between. The CDR3 is 11 residues long.

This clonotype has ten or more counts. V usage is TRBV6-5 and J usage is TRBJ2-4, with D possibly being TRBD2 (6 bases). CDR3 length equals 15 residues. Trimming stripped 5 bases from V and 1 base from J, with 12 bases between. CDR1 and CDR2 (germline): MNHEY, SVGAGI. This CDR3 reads CASSAGRGAKNIQYF. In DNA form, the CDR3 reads TGTGCCAGCAGTGCGGGAAGGGGTGCCAAAAACATTCAGTACTTC.